What follows is one T cell receptor (beta chain) and its context. The data originate from a study of T cell changes during pregnancy in multiple sclerosis. Clones were sequenced by immunoSEQ multiplex PCR, and TCRdb holds only the in-frame ones, with some missing. Found here are tens of thousands of clones, about nine tenths of them singletons; the top ten hold 0.45% to 0.55%. This CDR3 is 14 amino acids long. The germline V and J ends were trimmed by 8 bases and 1 base, with 17 bases remaining between them. Germline values: CDR1 SQVTM, CDR2 ANQGSEA. The sample consisted of CD4+ T cells from peripheral blood mononuclear cells, taken in the second trimester of pregnancy. The chain employs TRBV29-1 and TRBJ1-1; D is ambiguous. The source of this sequence is a female donor with multiple sclerosis, enrolled in a pregnancy study. DNA for the CDR3: TGCAGCTCCTCTCTCCTGACACCGAACACTGAAGCTTTCTTT. Residues: CSSSLLTPNTEAFF.